These T cell receptor beta chains were read from a single sample in a study of blood T cell repertoires in COVID-19. Some clones are missing from TCRdb's copy, which holds only in-frame ones; the method was immunoSEQ multiplex PCR. The sample gives 300,000 to 350,000 clones, roughly 88% of which show up once; 2.9% is in the top ten. The sample consisted of peripheral blood. The source of these receptors is a woman aged 25 to 45 with COVID-19, enrolled during active disease. CDR3s leave out the opening cysteine and the closing phenylalanine or tryptophan.

>TRBJ1-2|TRBV11-2
ASSQDRGVKGYT
>TRBJ2-4|TRBV4-1
ASSQAADRGRRTKNIQY
>TRBJ2-7|TRBV6-1
ASSQVLDRSSYEQY
>TRBJ2-7|TRBV27
ASSTLTGNEQY
>TRBJ1-2|TRBV7-6
ASSLGVGGNYGYT
>TRBJ2-1|TRBV27
ASSRIGTTIHNEQF
>TRBJ2-2|TRBV5-1
ASSQVGVAGLNTGELF
>TRBJ2-1|TRBV7-8
ASTLLPAGTPIYNEQF
>TRBJ2-6|TRBV5-1
ASSLGQGSSGANVLT
>TRBJ1-4|TRBV29-1
SVEDTGRGGEKLF
>TRBJ1-3|TRBV29-1
SVTLGGSGNTIY
>TRBJ2-5|TRBV2
ASSDRTGVGQETQY
>TRBJ1-1|TRBV7-2
ASILLHRFYTEAF
>TRBJ1-2|TRBV27
ASSFTGTGWVRYGYT
>TRBJ1-6|TRBV2
ASSDWRQNNSPLH
>TRBJ1-1|TRBV2
ASRETEGTEAF
>TRBJ1-1|TRBV5-1
ASSARTGGRTEAF
>TRBJ1-6|TRBV10-2
ASSLDSQTGSPLH
>TRBJ1-2|TRBV11-2
ASSLSGALDYGYT
>TRBJ1-1|TRBV29-1
SVRVGRNPTEAF
>TRBJ2-1|TRBV25-1
ASSGQGGSNNEQF
>TRBJ2-7|TRBV6-1
ASSADAYEQY
>TRBJ2-2|TRBV29-1
SVSKGGLETGELF
>TRBJ2-5|TRBV7-2
ASSRSGSGETQY
>TRBJ2-7|TRBV30
AWSVSFYEQY
>TRBJ2-7|TRBV24-1
ATSDPDQTGSTYEQY
>TRBJ1-4|TRBV5-1
ASSLGLNPYNEKLF
>TRBJ1-1|TRBV6-5
ASSSLGGQSNTEAF
>TRBJ2-7|TRBV6-1
ATMTGLAGYEQY
>TRBJ2-3|TRBV12-5
ASGLLAKGSLSSTDTQY
>TRBJ1-4|TRBV10-3
AISESAGPRKLF
>TRBJ1-5|TRBV7-9
ASSLRLWDRRGQPQH